This TCR beta chain appears in the sequencing data of a study of lymphopenia after photon versus proton radiotherapy. The germline gives CDR1 MNHEY, CDR2 SMNVEV (reference sequence). The CDR3 extends over 16 amino acids. Unmatched junction bases numbered 7, after V lost 0 bases and J lost 2 bases. Sequencing was performed with immunoSEQ multiplex PCR; in TCRdb, only in-frame clones are kept and a portion is missing. The sample shows roughly 76,000 clones, 85% to 95% of them seen only once. This clone was picked up a small number of times. Its matching antigen is unknown. General study points: Post-nadir diversity loss with photons came from oligoclonal expansion, particularly CD8+ Temra cells. Proton therapy kept repertoires fairly stable, unlike photons, which gained effector/memory cells. In patients who died, overall survival fell as post-nadir TCR diversity dropped more. Authors raise, but do not show, better survival with proton therapy.

The material sequenced was peripheral blood, taken from a patient treated with photon-based radiotherapy. This sequence was found in a woman in her forties with cholangiocarcinoma. V and J are TRBV27 and TRBJ2-7; 7 bases are shared with TRBD1. The CDR3 DNA reads TGTGCCAGCAGTTTATCCCCTCGACAGGGTCCCTACGAGCAGTACTTC. This encodes CASSLSPRQGPYEQYF.